Presented here are 9 T cell receptor beta chains from one specimen sequenced in a study of T cells in Graves' hyperthyroidism and ophthalmopathy. Amplification yielded TCR beta CDR3 regions, with RNA transcripts as the source. First-round RT-PCR of the TCR CDR3 relied on the HTBI primer set. TCRdb itself ran the multiplex PCR reads through MiXCR, one entry per CDR3 protein. The repertoire consists of hundreds of thousands of distinct CDR3 sequences, with around 16% occurring once and the leading ten covering 3.5% to 4%. Sequences were obtained from blood. The source of these receptors is a woman aged 30 to 39 with Graves' hyperthyroidism.

This clonotype was recorded at least ten times. The chain carries TRBV12-3 or TRBV12-4 and TRBJ1-2, with D tentatively TRBD1 (5 bases). The V end lost 9 bases, the J end lost 4 bases, and 9 bases lay between the germline ends. There are 11 residues in the CDR3. Written as DNA, the CDR3 is TGTGCCAGTCAGGGTTTCTATGGCTACACCTTC. Translated, it gives CASQGFYGYTF.

This clonotype was seen repeatedly, ten times or more. The genes are TRBV7-2 and TRBJ1-1; 9 positions match TRBD1. This CDR3 contains 14 residues. Germline V gives CDR1 SGHTA, CDR2 FQGNSA. V dropped 5 bases and J dropped 6; count of bases not matched to a gene: 7. The CDR3 DNA reads as TGTGCCAGCAGCCAAACAGGGGGCTCCCCTGAAGCTTTCTTT. It is translated as CASSQTGGSPEAFF.

In its sample, this clonotype was seen once. A read error may be the cause here, since a much bigger clone is one base away. The gene calls are TRBV11-3 and TRBJ2-3; 7 bases map to TRBD2. Germline trimming cut 0 bases from V and 2 bases from J; bases unmatched to any gene: 11. The V gene's germline CDR1 is SGHNT and CDR2 YENEEA. The CDR3 runs 18 residues. The CDR3 DNA sequence: TGTGCCAGCAGCTTAGATCCAGTGCCTAGCGGACTCACAGATACGCAGTATTTT. It is translated as CASSLDPVPSGLTDTQYF.

There are a few counts of this clonotype. The J gene is TRBJ2-1, the V gene TRBV9, with TRBD1 matching 9 bases. Germline CDR1 is SGDLS and CDR2 is YYNGEE. Trimming at V came to 3 bases and at J to 0 bases, leaving 4 bases not matched to a gene. The CDR3 is 16 amino acids. CDR3 DNA: TGTGCCAGCAGCGCCGGGACAGGGAGCTCCTACAATGAGCAGTTCTTC. This gives the protein CASSAGTGSSYNEQFF.

The gene calls are TRBV27 and TRBJ1-2; possible D gene TRBD1, 6 bases. Per the germline V gene, CDR1 is MNHEY and CDR2 is SMNVEV (reference sequence). The CDR3 totals 13 residues. Deletions cut 2 bases from V and 5 bases from J, with 9 bases between. The CDR3 nucleotides read TGTGCCAGCAGTTTAACCCAGGGGTATGGCTACACCTTC. This encodes CASSLTQGYGYTF.

As concerns this clonotype: This could be a read error, since a much larger clone is one nucleotide away. The V and J genes are TRBV2 and TRBJ2-5, with D maybe TRBD1 (5 bases). CDR3 length: 13 residues. Germline V gene sequence: CDR1 SNHLY, CDR2 FYNNEI. CDR3 DNA: TGTGCCGGCAGTCCAGGGTGGCAGGAGACCCAGTACTTC. It is translated as CAGSPGWQETQYF.

A few counts support this clonotype. A single base separates this from a much larger clone, so it may be a read error. The chain carries TRBV2 and TRBJ2-4, with 10 nucleotides matching TRBD1. The length of the CDR3 is 14 residues. Germline lookup yields CDR1 SNHLY and CDR2 FYNNEI. CDR3: CAITVGDRGNTQYF. CDR3 DNA: TGTGCCATCACAGTCGGGGACAGGGGTAACACTCAGTACTTC.

This clonotype was recorded many times. V and J are TRBV3-1 and TRBJ1-2, with unresolved D. The germline CDR1 and CDR2 sequences are LGHDT and YNNKEL (reference sequence). Trimming stripped 2 bases from V and 8 bases from J, with 12 bases between. This CDR3 contains 13 residues. CDR3 residues: CASSQWPTQGYTF. As DNA, the CDR3 is TGTGCCAGCAGCCAATGGCCAACACAGGGCTACACCTTC.

This clonotype was found many times. CDR3 nucleotide sequence: TGTGCCAGCAGTTACTCCGGGGGGAGGACTAATGAAAAACTGTTTTTT. Translated: CASSYSGGRTNEKLFF. The chain carries TRBV6-6 and TRBJ1-4, with D possibly matching TRBD1 (5 bases). Trimming took 0 bases from V and 2 from J, leaving 10 bases between them. CDR3 length: 16 amino acids. Germline loops: CDR1 MNHNY, CDR2 SVGAGI (reference sequence).